This T cell receptor (beta chain) was obtained from a study of shared T cell receptors in the human thymus. Germline V lookup: CDR1 LNHNV, CDR2 YYDKDF (reference sequence). Trimming cost V 0 bases and J 8 bases, with 8 bases left between them. The CDR3 sequence is 13 residues long. The repertoire was sequenced with immunoSEQ multiplex PCR; TCRdb's copy has only in-frame clones and lacks some. Here the sample spans about 660,000 clones, roughly 88% being singletons. These data are also associated with another study on human thymus T cells. That paper states: Thymus pieces cut out during corrective heart surgery were the tissue that was used.

Sequencing was performed on thymocytes. The rearrangement uses TRBV15 and TRBJ2-1; no clear D gene. This sequence originates from a boy under two years old with a congenital heart defect. The CDR3 here is CATSRDWLDEQFF. The CDR3 nucleotides are TGTGCCACCAGCAGAGATTGGCTGGATGAGCAGTTCTTC. Full variable domain (outside the CDR3, taken from reference TRBV15 and TRBJ2-1): DAMVIQNPRYQVTQFGKPVTLSCSQTLNHNVMYWYQQKSSQAPKLLFHYYDKDFNNEADTPDNFQSRRPNTSFCFLDIRSPGLGDTAMYLCATSRDWLDEQFFGPGTRLTVL.